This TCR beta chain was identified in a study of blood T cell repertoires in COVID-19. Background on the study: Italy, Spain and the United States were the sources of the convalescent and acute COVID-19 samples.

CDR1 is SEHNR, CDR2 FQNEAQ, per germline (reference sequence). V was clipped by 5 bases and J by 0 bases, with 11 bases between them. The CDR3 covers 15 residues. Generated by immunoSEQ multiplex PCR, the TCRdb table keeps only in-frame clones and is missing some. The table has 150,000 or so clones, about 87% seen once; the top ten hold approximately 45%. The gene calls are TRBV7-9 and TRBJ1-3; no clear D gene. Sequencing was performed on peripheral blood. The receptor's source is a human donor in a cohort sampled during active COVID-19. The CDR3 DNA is TGTGCCAGCAGCCGAGAATCACGCTCTGGAAACACCATATATTTT. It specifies CASSRESRSGNTIYF.